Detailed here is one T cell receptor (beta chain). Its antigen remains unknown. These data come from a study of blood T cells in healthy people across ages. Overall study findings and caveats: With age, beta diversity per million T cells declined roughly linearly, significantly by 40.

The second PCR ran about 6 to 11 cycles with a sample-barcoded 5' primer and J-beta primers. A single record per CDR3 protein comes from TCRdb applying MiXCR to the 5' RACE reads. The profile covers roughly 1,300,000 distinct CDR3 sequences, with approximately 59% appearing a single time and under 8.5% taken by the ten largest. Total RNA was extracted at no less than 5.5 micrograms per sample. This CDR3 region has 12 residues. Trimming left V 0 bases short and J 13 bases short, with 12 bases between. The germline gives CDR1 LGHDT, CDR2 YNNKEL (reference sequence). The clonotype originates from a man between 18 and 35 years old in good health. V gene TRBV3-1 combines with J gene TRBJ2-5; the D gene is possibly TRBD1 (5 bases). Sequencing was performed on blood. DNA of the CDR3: TGTGCCAGCAGCCAAGATCGGCGGACACCGTACTTC. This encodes CASSQDRRTPYF.